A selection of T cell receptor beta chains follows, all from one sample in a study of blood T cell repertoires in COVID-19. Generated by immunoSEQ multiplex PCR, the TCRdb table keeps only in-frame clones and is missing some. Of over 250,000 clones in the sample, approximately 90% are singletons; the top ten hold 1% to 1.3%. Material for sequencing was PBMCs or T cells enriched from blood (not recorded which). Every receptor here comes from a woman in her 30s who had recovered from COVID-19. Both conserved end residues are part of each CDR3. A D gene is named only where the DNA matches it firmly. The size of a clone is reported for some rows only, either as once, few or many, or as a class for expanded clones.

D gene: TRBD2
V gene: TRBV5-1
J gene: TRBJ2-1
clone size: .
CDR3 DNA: TGCGCCAGCAGCTTGGACCTAGCGGGAGTGGGTGAGCAGTTCTTC
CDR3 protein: CASSLDLAGVGEQFF

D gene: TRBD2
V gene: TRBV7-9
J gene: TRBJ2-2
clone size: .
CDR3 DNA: TGTGCCAGCAGCTTAGCAGGGACTAGCGGGGAGCTGTTTTTT
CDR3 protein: CASSLAGTSGELFF

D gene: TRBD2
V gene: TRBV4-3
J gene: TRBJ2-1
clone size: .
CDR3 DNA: TGCGCCAGCAGCCAAGAGGGACTAGCGGGAGGGCCGAGTTACAATGAGCAGTTCTTC
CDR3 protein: CASSQEGLAGGPSYNEQFF

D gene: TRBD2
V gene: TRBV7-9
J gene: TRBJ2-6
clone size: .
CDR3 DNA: TGTGCCAGCAGCTTCGTTAGCGGGATTTACTCTGGGGCCAACGTCCTGACTTTC
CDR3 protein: CASSFVSGIYSGANVLTF

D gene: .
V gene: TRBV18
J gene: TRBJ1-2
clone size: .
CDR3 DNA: TGTGCCAGCTCACCACCGGTTGGCGGGTCAGCTTTATATGGCTACACCTTC
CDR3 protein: CASSPPVGGSALYGYTF

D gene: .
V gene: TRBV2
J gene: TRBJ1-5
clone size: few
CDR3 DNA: TGTGCCAGCGGGGGGACGGGCAATCAGCCCCAGCATTTT
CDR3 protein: CASGGTGNQPQHF

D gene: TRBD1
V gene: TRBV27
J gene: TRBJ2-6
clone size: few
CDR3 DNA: TGTGCCAGCACTGAGGGGGCGTTTTCTGGGGCCAACGTCCTGACTTTC
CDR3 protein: CASTEGAFSGANVLTF

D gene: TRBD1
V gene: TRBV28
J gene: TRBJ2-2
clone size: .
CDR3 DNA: TGTGCCAGCCGGGACAGGGTCACCGGGGAGCTGTTTTTT
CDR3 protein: CASRDRVTGELFF

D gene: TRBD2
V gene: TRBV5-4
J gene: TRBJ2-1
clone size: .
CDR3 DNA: TGTGCCAGCAGCTTGGAGGGACTAGCCCCCTACAATGAGCAGTTCTTC
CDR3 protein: CASSLEGLAPYNEQFF

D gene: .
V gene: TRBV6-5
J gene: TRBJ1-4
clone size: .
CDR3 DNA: TGTGCCAGCAGTTACTCGTCGGCAGGGAGGGATGAAAAACTGTTTTTT
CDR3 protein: CASSYSSAGRDEKLFF

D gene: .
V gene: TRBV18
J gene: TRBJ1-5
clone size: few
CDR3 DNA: TGTGCCAGCTCATCTCGGGGGGATCAGCCCCAGCATTTT
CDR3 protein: CASSSRGDQPQHF

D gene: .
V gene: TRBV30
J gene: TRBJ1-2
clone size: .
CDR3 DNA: TGTGCCTGGAGGGCCGGGGGCTATGGCTACACCTTC
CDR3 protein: CAWRAGGYGYTF

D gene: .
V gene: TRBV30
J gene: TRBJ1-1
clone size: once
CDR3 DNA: TGTGCCTGGAGTGTTGGCTTGAACACTGAAGCTTTCTTT
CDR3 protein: CAWSVGLNTEAFF

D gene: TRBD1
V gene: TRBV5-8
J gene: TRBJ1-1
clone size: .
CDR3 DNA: TGTGCCAGCAGTTCCTACCAGGGGGCGAAGAACACTGAAGCTTTCTTT
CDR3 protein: CASSSYQGAKNTEAFF

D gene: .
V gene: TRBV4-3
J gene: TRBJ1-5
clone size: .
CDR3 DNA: TGCGCCAGCAGCCAAACAGGGAATCAGCCCCAGCATTTT
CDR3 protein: CASSQTGNQPQHF

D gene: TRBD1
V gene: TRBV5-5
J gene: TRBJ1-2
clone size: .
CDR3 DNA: TGTGCCAGCAGCTTCCGGGACAGGGGAGTGGATGGCTACACCTTC
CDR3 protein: CASSFRDRGVDGYTF

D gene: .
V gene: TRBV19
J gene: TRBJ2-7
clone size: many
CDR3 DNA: TGTGCCAGTAGACTAGCCGGGAGCTACGAGCAGTACTTC
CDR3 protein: CASRLAGSYEQYF

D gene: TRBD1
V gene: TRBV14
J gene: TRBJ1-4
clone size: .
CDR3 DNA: TGTGCCAGCAGCCAAGGGACAGGCGGAAAACTGTTTTTT
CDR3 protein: CASSQGTGGKLFF

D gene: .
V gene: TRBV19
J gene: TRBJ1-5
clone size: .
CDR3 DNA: TGTGCCAGTACATCATTACAGGGTAATCAGCCCCAGCATTTT
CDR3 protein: CASTSLQGNQPQHF

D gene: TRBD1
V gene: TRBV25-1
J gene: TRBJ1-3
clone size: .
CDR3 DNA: TGTGCCAGCAGTGCGGGACAGGCTGGAAACACCATATATTTT
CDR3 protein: CASSAGQAGNTIYF

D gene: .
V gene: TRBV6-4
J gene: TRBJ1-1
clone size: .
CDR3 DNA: TGTGCCAGCAGTGTGTCCATCAACACTGAAGCTTTCTTT
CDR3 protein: CASSVSINTEAFF

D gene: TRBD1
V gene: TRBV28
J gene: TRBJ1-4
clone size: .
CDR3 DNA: TGTGCCAGCGAGGGGGCGCAGGATGAAAAACTGTTTTTT
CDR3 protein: CASEGAQDEKLFF

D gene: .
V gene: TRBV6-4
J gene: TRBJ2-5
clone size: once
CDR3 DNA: TGTGCCAGTCCAAACTCTGAAGAGACCCAGTACTTC
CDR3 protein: CASPNSEETQYF

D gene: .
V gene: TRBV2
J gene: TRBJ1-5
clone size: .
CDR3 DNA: TGTGCCTTGAAGGAGGCGGCGGGGCAGCCCCAGCATTTT
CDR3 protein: CALKEAAGQPQHF

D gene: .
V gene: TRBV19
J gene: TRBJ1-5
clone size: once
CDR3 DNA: TGTGCCAGTAGTATGTCCGGGAACAATCAGCCCCAGCATTTT
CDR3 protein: CASSMSGNNQPQHF

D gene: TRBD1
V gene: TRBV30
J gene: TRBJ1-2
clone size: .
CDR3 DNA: TGTGCCTGGAGGGGGACAGGGGTACGCTACACCTTC
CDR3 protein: CAWRGTGVRYTF

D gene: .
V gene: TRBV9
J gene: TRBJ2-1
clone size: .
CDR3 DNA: TGTGCCAGCAGCGTAAGCCATATTGTTAACAATGAGCAGTTCTTC
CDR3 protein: CASSVSHIVNNEQFF

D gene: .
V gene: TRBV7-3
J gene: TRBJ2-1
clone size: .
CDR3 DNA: TGTGCCAGCAGCTTAACCCGGGTCAATGAGCAGTTCTTC
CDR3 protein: CASSLTRVNEQFF

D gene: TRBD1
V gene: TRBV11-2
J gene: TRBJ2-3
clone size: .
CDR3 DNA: TGTGCCAGCAGCTTAGGGGGACAGACCCACCTTTCAGGAACGCAGTATTTT
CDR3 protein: CASSLGGQTHLSGTQYF

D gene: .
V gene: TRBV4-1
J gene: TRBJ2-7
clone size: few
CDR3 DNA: TGCGCCAGCAGCCAAGATAAGGACAGTTCCTACGAGCAGTACTTC
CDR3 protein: CASSQDKDSSYEQYF

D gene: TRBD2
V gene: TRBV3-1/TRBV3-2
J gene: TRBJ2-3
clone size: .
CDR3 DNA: TGTGCCAGCAGCCCGACTAGCGTCTTCACAGATACGCAGTATTTT
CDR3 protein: CASSPTSVFTDTQYF

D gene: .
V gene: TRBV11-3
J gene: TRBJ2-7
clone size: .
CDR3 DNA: TGTGCCAGCATTGATAATTCCCCAGCGCGTCCGGGCTCCTACGAGCAGTACTTC
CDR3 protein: CASIDNSPARPGSYEQYF

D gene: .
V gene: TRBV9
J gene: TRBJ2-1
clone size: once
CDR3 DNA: TGTGCCAGCAGCGTAGAGGCAGGGGCTATCTACAATGAGCAGTTCTTC
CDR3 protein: CASSVEAGAIYNEQFF

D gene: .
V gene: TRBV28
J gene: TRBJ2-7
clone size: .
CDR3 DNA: TGTGCCAGCAGCTATACTAAGACTCCCTCCTACGAGCAGTACTTC
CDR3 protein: CASSYTKTPSYEQYF

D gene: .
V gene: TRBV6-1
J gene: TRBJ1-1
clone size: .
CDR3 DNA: TGTGCCAGCAGTGAGCGTGGGAACACTGAAGCTTTCTTT
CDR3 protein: CASSERGNTEAFF

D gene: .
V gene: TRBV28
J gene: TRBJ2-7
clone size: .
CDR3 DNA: TGTGCCACCGGGCGAGGGAGCTCCTACGAGCAGTACTTC
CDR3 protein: CATGRGSSYEQYF

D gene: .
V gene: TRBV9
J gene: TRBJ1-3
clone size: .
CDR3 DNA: TGTGCCAGCAGCGTAGATGTCAGGGGTCCTGGAAACACCATATATTTT
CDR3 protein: CASSVDVRGPGNTIYF

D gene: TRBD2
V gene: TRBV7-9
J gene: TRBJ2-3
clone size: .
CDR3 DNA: TGTGCCAGCAGCCCCGGGACTAGCGGCACAGATACGCAGTATTTT
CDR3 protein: CASSPGTSGTDTQYF

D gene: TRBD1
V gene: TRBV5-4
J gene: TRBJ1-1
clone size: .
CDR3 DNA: TGTGCCAGCAGCCTTACAGGGGGCACTGAAGCTTTCTTT
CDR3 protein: CASSLTGGTEAFF

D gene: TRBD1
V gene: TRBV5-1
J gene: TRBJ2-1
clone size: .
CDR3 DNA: TGCGCCAGCAGCAAGGGACAGGTGGGATTCTACAATGAGCAGTTCTTC
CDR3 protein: CASSKGQVGFYNEQFF

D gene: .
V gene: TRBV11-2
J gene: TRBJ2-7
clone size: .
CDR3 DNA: TGTGCCAGCAGCTTAGTGGACAGTGGGACCTACGAGCAGTACTTC
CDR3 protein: CASSLVDSGTYEQYF

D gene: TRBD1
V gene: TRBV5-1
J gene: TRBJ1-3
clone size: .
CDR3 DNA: TGCGCCAGCAGCTTCGGGACAGGGAGTCCCGTTTCTGGAAACACCATATATTTT
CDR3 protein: CASSFGTGSPVSGNTIYF

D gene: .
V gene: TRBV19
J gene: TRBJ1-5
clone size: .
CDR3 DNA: TGTGCCAGTAATGGAAGGGGTCAGCCCCAGCATTTT
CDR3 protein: CASNGRGQPQHF

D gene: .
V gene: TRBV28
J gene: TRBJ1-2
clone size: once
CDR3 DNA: TGTGCCAGCAGTTCGGGACAAAACTATGGCTACACCTTC
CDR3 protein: CASSSGQNYGYTF

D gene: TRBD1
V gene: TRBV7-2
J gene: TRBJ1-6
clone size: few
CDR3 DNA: TGTGCCAGCACCCGACGCGGGACAGCTGAGAAACCCCTCCACTTT
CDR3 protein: CASTRRGTAEKPLHF

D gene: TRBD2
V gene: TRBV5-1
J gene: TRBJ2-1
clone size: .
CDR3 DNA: TGCGCCAGCAGCTTGGGGCTAGCGGGAGGTTCGTACAATGAGCAGTTCTTC
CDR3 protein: CASSLGLAGGSYNEQFF

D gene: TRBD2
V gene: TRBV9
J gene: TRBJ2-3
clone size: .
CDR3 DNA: TGTGCCAGCAGCGTAGGTCTAGCGGGAGCCGGGGGGACAGATACGCAGTATTTT
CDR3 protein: CASSVGLAGAGGTDTQYF

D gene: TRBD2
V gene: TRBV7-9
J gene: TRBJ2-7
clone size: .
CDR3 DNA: TGTGCCAGCAGCCGACTAGCGGGAGGGCTCTACGAGCAGTACTTC
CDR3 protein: CASSRLAGGLYEQYF

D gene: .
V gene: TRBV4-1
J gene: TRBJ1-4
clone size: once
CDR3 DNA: TGCGCCAGCAGCCAACCCCAGGGAGGTTTCGCGGAAAAACTGTTTTTT
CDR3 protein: CASSQPQGGFAEKLFF

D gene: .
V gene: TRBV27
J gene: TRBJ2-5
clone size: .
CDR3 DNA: TGTGCCAGCAGTTTATCGAGTGGCAGGGCAGAAGAGACCCAGTACTTC
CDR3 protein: CASSLSSGRAEETQYF